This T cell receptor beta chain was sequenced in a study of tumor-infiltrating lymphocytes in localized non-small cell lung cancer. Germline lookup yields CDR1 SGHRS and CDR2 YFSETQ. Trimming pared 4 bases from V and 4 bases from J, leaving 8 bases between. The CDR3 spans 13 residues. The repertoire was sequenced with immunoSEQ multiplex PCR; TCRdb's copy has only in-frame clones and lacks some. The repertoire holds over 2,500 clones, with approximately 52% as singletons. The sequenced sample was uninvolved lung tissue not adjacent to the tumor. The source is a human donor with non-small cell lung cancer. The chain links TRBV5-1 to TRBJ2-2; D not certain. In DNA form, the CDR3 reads TGCGCCAGCAGCCCCCCCGCCACCGGGGAGCTGTTTTTT. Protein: CASSPPATGELFF.